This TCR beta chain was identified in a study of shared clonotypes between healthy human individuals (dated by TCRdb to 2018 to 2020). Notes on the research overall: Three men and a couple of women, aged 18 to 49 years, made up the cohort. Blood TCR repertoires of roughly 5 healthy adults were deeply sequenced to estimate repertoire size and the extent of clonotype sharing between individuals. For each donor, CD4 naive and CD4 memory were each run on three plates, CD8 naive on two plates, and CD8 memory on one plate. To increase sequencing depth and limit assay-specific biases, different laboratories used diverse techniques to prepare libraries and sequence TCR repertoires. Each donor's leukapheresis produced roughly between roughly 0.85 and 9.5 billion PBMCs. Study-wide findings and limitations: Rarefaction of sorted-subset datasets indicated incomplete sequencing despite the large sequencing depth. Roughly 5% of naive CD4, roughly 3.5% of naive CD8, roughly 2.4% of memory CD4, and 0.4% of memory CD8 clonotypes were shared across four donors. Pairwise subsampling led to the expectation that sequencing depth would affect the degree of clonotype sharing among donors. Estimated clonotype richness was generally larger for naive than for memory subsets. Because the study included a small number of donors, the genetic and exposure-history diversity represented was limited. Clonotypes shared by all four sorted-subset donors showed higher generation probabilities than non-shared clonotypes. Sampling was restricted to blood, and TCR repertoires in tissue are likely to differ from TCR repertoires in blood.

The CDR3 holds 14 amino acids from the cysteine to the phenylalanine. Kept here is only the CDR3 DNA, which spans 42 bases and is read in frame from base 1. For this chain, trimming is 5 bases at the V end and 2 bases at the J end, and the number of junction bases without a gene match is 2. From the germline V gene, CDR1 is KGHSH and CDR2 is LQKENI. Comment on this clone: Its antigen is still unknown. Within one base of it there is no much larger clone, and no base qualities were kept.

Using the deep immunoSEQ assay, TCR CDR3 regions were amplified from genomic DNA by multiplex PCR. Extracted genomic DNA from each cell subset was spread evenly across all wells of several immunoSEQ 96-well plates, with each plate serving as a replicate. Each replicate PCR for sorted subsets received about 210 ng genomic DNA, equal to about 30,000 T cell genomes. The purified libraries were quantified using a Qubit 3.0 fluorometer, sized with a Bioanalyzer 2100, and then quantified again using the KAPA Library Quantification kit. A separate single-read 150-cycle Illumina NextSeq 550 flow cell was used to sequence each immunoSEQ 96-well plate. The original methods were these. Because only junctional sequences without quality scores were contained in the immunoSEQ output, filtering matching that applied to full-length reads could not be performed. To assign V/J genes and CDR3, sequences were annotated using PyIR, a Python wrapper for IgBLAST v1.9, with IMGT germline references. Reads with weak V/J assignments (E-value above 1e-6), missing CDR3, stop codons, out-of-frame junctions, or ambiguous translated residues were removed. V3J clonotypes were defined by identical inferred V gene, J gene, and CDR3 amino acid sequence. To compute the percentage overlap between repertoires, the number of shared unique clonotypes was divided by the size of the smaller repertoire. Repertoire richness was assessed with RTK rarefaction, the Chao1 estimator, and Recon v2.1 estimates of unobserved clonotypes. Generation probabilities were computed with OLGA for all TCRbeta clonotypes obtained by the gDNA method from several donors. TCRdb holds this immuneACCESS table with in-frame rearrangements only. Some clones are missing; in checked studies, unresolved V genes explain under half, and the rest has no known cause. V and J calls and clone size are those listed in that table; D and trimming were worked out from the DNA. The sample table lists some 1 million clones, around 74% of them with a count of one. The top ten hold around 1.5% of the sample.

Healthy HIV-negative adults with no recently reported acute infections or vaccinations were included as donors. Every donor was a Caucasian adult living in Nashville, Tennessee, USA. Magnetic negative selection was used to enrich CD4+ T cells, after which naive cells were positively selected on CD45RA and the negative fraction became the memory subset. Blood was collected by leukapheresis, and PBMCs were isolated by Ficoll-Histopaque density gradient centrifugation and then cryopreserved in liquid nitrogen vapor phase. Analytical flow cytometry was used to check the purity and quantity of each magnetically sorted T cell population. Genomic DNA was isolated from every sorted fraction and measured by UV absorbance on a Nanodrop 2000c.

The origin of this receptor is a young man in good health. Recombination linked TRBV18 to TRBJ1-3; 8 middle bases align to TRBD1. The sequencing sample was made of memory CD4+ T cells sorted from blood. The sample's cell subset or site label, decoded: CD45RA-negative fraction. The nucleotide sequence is TGTGCCAGCTCAGAGGACAGGGCTGGAAACACCATATATTTT. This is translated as CASSEDRAGNTIYF.